This TCR beta chain was sequenced for a study of a mutant IDH1 vaccine in newly diagnosed glioma. Study-wide background: Patients received vaccination from 4-6 weeks after radiotherapy alone, or with temozolomide cycles. General study points: Of the patients, 93.3% had vaccine-induced immune responses.

Concerning this clone: Its antigen remains unidentified.

Data came from immunoSEQ multiplex PCR; TCRdb stores just in-frame clones and leaves some out. The table has 60,000 or so clones, 82% seen once. As for time point: week 5, during vaccination. Alongside topical imiquimod, each dose of vaccine comprised 300 ug of mutant IDH1 20-mer peptide. The V and J ends lost 6 bases and 2 bases, in that order; junction bases with no gene match: 10. CDR1 and CDR2 (germline): SGHKS, YYEKEE (reference sequence). The CDR3 loop spans 15 amino acids. V usage is TRBV5-5 and J usage is TRBJ2-7, with 8 bases matching TRBD1. Sequencing used PBMCs, obtained from a glioma patient whose treatment included an IDH1 peptide vaccine. This sequence originates from a young woman with glioma. Some clones in this sample may be carry-over from other donors' samples. In DNA form, the CDR3 reads TGTGCCAGCACCCAACATCCGGGACAGGCCTACGAGCAGTACTTC. It translates to CASTQHPGQAYEQYF.